This TCR beta chain was sequenced in a study of cytomegalovirus exposure and HLA in healthy donors. Primers included in the PCR were 60 Vbeta and 13 Jbeta primers. Produced via immunoSEQ multiplex PCR; TCRdb's table is partial and in-frame only. The table lists some 110,000 clones, roughly 13% of them singletons, with 16% in the top ten. The CDR3 spans 14 residues. Germline-derived CDR1 and CDR2 are SEHNR and FQNEAQ (reference sequence). Trimming stripped 1 base from V and 5 bases from J, with 8 bases between. Concerning this clone itself: What it recognizes is unknown.

Study outcomes and limitations: From TCR beta sequences, most subjects' HLA-A and HLA-B alleles were reportedly predicted accurately. There were 160 or so TCR beta chains listed as cytomegalovirus-associated. An apparent linkage of common viral pathogens to several of the most significant clusters emerged in a later analysis. Sequencing likely generated an artifact that appeared as a cluster of highly shared sequence variants.

The source material was PBMCs. The chain is built from TRBV7-9 and TRBJ2-2; the D gene is possibly TRBD2 (5 bases). This TCR derives from a man aged 40-50 years in good health and CMV-seropositive. Here the CDR3 DNA reads TGTGCCAGCAGCTTAGTGACGGGGACCGGGGAGCTGTTTTTT. It translates to CASSLVTGTGELFF.